The sequence of this T cell receptor (beta chain) was determined in a study of CD8+ T cells in alopecia areata. Overall study findings and caveats: In lesional scalp, particularly from alopecia totalis/universalis, clonality was higher than in normal scalp. Scalp sample sequencing also detects resident alphabeta T cells of normal skin.

Sorting of CD4+ cells into CD25+CD127- cells was performed for a handful of patients. Peripheral blood samples and lesional scalp punch biopsies were obtained from alopecia areata patients. Starting from PBMCs, sorting isolated CD4+ and CD8+ T cells. Details on this clone: The antigen is unknown.

The V and J ends lost 4 bases and 4 bases respectively, with 13 bases between them. The CDR3 spans 14 residues. The germline V gene encodes CDR1 SGHRS and CDR2 YFSETQ. cDNA reverse transcribed from extracted RNA served as the sequencing template. Produced via immunoSEQ multiplex PCR; TCRdb's table is partial and in-frame only. The sample has 7,500 to 9,000 clones, less than 85% seen once; the top ten hold under 3%. This TCR came from a human donor with alopecia areata. This chain joins TRBV5-1 and TRBJ2-3; possibly TRBD1 or TRBD2 for D (6 bases each). Sequencing was performed on CD4+ Tregs sorted from blood. The CDR3 region is CASSGGTRADTQYF. For the CDR3, the DNA is TGCGCCAGCAGCGGCGGGACACGCGCAGATACGCAGTATTTT.